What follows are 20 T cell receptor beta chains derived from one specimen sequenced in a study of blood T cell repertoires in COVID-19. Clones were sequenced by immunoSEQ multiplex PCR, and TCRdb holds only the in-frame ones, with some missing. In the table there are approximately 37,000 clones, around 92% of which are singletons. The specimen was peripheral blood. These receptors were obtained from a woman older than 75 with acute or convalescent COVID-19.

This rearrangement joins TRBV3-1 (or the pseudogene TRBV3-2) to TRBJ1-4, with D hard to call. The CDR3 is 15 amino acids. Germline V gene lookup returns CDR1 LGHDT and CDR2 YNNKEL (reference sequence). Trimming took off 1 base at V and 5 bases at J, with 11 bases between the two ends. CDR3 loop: CASSQGRRGNEKLFF. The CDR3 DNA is TGTGCCAGCAGCCAAGGCCGGCGAGGGAATGAAAAACTGTTTTTT.

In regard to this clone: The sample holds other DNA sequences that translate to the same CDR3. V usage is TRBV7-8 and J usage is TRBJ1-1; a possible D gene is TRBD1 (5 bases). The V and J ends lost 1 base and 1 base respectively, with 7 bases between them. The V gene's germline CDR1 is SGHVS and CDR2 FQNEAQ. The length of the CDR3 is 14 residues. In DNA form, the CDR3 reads TGTGCCAGCAGCTTAGTGGGGGGGAACACTGAAGCTTTCTTT. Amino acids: CASSLVGGNTEAFF.

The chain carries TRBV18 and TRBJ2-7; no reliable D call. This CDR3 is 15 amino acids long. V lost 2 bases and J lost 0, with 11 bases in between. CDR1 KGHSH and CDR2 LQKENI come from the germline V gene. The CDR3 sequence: CASSPSRLSSYEQYF. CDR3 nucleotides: TGTGCCAGCTCACCATCGAGATTAAGCTCCTACGAGCAGTACTTC.

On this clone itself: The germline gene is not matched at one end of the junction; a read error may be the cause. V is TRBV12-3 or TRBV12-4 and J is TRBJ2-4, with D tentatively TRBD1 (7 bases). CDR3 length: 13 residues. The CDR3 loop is CASNPRGENIQYF. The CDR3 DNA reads TGTGCAAGCAACCCCAGGGGGGAGAACATTCAGTACTTC.

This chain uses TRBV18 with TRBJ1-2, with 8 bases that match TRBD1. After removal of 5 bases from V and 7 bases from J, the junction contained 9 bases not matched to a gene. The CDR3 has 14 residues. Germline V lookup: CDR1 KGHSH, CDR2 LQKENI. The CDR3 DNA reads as TGTGCCAGCTCAGCTTCGACAGGGGCCCCTGGCTACACCTTC. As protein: CASSASTGAPGYTF.

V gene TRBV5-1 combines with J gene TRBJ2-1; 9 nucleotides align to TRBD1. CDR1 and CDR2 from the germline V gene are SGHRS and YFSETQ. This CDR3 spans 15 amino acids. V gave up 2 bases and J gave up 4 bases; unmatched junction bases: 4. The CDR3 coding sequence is TGCGCCAGCAGCTTACCGGGACAGGGATACAATGAGCAGTTCTTC. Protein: CASSLPGQGYNEQFF.

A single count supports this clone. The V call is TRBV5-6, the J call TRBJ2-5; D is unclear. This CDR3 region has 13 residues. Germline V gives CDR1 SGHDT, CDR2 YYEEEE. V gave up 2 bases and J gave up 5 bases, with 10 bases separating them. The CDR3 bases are TGTGCCAGCAGCTTCGGTCCTCGGGAGACCCAGTACTTC. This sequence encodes CASSFGPRETQYF. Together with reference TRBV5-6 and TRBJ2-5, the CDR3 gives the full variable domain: DAGVTQSPTHLIKTRGQQVTLRCSPKSGHDTVSWYQQALGQGPQFIFQYYEEEERQRGNFPDRFSGHQFPNYSSELNVNALLLGDSALYLCASSFGPRETQYFGPGTRLLVL.

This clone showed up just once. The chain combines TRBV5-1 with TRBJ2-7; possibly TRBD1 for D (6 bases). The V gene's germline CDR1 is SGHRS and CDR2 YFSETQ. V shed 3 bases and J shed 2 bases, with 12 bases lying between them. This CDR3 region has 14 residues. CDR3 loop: CASSSTGSTYEQYF. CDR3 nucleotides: TGCGCCAGCAGCTCGACAGGCTCGACCTACGAGCAGTACTTC.

CDR3 nucleotides: TGTGCCAGCAGAGGGACAGTCTACGAGCAGTACTTC. This encodes CASRGTVYEQYF. V gene TRBV6-5 combines with J gene TRBJ2-7, with 7 bases aligning to TRBD1. The CDR3 spans 12 residues. The junction had 2 bases not matched to a gene; V was cut back by 6 bases and J by 3 bases. The germline CDR1 and CDR2 sequences are MNHEY and SVGAGI.

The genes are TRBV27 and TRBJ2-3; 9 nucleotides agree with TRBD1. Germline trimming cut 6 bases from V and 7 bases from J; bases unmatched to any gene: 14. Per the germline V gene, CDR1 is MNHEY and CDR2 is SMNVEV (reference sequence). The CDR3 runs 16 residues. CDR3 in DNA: TGTGCCAGCAGCAAAGAAACAGGGGGCTGGAAGTATACGCAGTATTTT. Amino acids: CASSKETGGWKYTQYF.

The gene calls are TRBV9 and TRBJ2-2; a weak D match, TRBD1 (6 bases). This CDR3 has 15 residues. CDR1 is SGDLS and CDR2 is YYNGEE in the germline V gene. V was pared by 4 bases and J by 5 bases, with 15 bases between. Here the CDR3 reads CASSSTGYGTGELFF. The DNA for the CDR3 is TGTGCCAGCAGCTCGACAGGTTACGGGACCGGGGAGCTGTTTTTT. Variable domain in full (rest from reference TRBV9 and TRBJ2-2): DSGVTQTPKHLITATGQRVTLRCSPRSGDLSVYWYQQSLDQGLQFLIQYYNGEERAKGNILERFSAQQFPDLHSELNLSSLELGDSALYFCASSSTGYGTGELFFGEGSRLTVL.

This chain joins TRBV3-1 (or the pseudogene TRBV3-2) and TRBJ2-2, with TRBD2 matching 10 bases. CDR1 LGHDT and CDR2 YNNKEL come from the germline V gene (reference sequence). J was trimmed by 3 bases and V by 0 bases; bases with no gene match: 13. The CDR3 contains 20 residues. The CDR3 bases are TGTGCCAGCAGCCAAGATTTGGGACAGCGGGGGGGAAGATACACCGGGGAGCTGTTTTTT. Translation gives CASSQDLGQRGGRYTGELFF.

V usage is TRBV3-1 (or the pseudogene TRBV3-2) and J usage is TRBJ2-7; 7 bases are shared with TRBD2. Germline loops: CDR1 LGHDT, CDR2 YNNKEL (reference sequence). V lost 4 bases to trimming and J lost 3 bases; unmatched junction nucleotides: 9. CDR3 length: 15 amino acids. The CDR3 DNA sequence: TGTGCCAGCAGCCCCGATGGGGGGGTTTTCTACGAGCAGTACTTC. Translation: CASSPDGGVFYEQYF.

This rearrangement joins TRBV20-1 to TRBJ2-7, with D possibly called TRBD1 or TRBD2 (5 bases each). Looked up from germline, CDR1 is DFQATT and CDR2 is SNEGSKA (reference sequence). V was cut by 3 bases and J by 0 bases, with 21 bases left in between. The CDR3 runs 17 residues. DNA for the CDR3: TGCAGTGCTAGTGAGGGAACCCTCAAGGGGAACTCCTACGAGCAGTACTTC. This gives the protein CSASEGTLKGNSYEQYF.

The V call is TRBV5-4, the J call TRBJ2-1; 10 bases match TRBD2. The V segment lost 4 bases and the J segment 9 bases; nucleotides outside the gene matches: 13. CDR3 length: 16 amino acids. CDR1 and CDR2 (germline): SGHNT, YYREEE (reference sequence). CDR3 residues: CASSLAGTSGVFEQFF. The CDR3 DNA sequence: TGTGCCAGCAGCCTGGCGGGCACTAGCGGGGTTTTTGAGCAGTTCTTC.

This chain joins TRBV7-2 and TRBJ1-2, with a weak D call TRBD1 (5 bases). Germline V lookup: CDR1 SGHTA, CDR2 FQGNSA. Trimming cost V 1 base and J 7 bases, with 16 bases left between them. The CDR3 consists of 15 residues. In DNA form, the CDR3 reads TGTGCCAGCAGCTTAGATGTCAGGGCCTACGGTGGCTACACCTTC. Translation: CASSLDVRAYGGYTF.

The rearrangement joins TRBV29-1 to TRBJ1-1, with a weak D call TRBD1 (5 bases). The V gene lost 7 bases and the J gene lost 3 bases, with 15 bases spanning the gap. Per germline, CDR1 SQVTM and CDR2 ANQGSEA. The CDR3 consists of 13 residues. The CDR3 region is CSGGWGIDTEAFF. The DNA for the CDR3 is TGCAGCGGCGGTTGGGGCATCGACACTGAAGCTTTCTTT.

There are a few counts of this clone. CDR3 bases: TGTGCCAGCAGCCCCCCGGGACACCACGATAACACCGGGGAGCTGTTTTTT. Translated: CASSPPGHHDNTGELFF. V is TRBV21-1 and J is TRBJ2-2; the table's D call, TRBD1, has no DNA check behind it. TRBV21-1 corresponds to a pseudogene. The CDR3 extends over 17 amino acids.

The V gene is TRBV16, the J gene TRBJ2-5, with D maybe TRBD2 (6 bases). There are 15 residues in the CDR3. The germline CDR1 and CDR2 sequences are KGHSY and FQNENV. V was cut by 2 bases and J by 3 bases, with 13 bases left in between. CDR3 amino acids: CASSQLAGTEETQYF. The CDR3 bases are TGTGCCAGCAGCCAACTGGCGGGGACGGAAGAGACCCAGTACTTC. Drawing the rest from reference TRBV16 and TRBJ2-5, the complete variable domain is GEEVAQTPKHLVRGEGQKAKLYCAPIKGHSYVFWYQQVLKNEFKFLISFQNENVFDETGMPKERFSAKCLPNSPCSLEIQATKLEDSAVYFCASSQLAGTEETQYFGPGTRLLVL.

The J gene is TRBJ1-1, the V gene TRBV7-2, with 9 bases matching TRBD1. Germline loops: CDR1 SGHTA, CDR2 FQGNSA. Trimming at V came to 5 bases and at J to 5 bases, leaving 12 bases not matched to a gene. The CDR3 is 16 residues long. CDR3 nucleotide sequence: TGTGCCAGCAGCCTGCGACAGGGGGTGCCAGGGACTGAAGCTTTCTTT. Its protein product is CASSLRQGVPGTEAFF. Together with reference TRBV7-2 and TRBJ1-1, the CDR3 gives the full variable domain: GAGVSQSPSNKVTEKGKDVELRCDPISGHTALYWYRQSLGQGLEFLIYFQGNSAPDKSGLPSDRFSAERTGGSVSTLTIQRTQQEDSAVYLCASSLRQGVPGTEAFFGQGTRLTVV.